Each of the 19 T cell receptor beta chains below was sequenced from the same sample in a study of beta chain features in type 1 diabetes (dated by TCRdb to 2016 to 2018). Libraries were built with the immunoSEQ multiplex PCR assay. All of the isolated RNA was reverse transcribed with the High Capacity cDNA Reverse Transcription Kit, so expressed TCRB transcripts were sequenced. The table comes from immuneACCESS by way of TCRdb, which keeps in-frame sequences with V and J called. Part of the clones is missing from these tables; in studies checked, under half for an unresolved V gene and the rest for unknown reasons. In this sample the table shows hundreds of thousands of clones, 9.5% to 12% of which occur a single time. Together, the top ten hold less than 0.06% of the sample. Sequenced material: naive CD4+ T cells from blood. The cell subset or site label on this specimen signifies: true naive CD4+ T cells. Source of these receptors: a woman younger than 35 in good health.

This clone was seen a few times. J is TRBJ2-3 and V is TRBV10-3, with a possible D match to TRBD2 (6 bases). V lost 11 bases and J 4 bases, leaving 16 bases between the germline ends. The germline CDR1 and CDR2 sequences are ENHRY and SYGVKD. The CDR3 is 13 residues long. CDR3 coding DNA: TGTGCCGTGCAGCCTCGCGGGGCAGATACGCAGTATTTT. Protein: CAVQPRGADTQYF.

This sequence joins TRBV7-9 and TRBJ2-1, with 7 bases that match TRBD1. Looked up from germline, CDR1 is SEHNR and CDR2 is FQNEAQ (reference sequence). This CDR3 spans 13 amino acids. V lost 3 bases and J lost 5; bases outside the gene matches: 1. The CDR3: CASSFGTDNEQFF. CDR3 sequence (DNA): TGTGCCAGCAGCTTTGGGACAGACAATGAGCAGTTCTTC.

This chain connects TRBV7-2 to TRBJ2-1; 8 bases match TRBD2. Trimming at V came to 2 bases and at J to 4 bases, leaving 7 bases not matched to a gene. This CDR3 is 16 amino acids long. CDR1 is SGHTA and CDR2 is FQGNSA in the germline V gene. The CDR3 DNA follows: TGTGCCAGCAGCTTACAAGGGACTAGGGGTTACAATGAGCAGTTCTTC. Protein sequence: CASSLQGTRGYNEQFF. The variable domain in full, completed from reference TRBV7-2 and TRBJ2-1, reads GAGVSQSPSNKVTEKGKDVELRCDPISGHTALYWYRQSLGQGLEFLIYFQGNSAPDKSGLPSDRFSAERTGGSVSTLTIQRTQQEDSAVYLCASSLQGTRGYNEQFFGPGTRLTVL.

This clone was counted a single time. The rearrangement uses TRBV7-9 and TRBJ1-6; 7 bases match TRBD1. The CDR3 has 15 amino acids. Looked up from germline, CDR1 is SEHNR and CDR2 is FQNEAQ (reference sequence). Trimming cost V 5 bases and J 4 bases; bases outside gene matches: 5. CDR3 nucleotides: TGTGCCAGCAGCGGCGGGACAGCATATAATTCACCCCTCCACTTT. Translation: CASSGGTAYNSPLHF.

The CDR3 is CASRSDRDRAGGYTF. DNA for the CDR3: TGTGCCAGCAGATCAGACCGGGACAGGGCAGGTGGCTACACCTTC. This chain joins TRBV7-2 and TRBJ1-2; 9 nucleotides align to TRBD1. J lost 7 bases, V lost 6 bases, and 12 bases had no gene match. Germline V gene lookup returns CDR1 SGHTA and CDR2 FQGNSA. The CDR3 length is 15 residues.

The genes are TRBV7-6 and TRBJ1-1; 8 nucleotides match TRBD1. This CDR3 spans 15 amino acids. Trimming at V came to 5 bases and at J to 4 bases, leaving 9 bases not matched to a gene. The germline V gene has CDR1 SGHVS and CDR2 FNYEAQ. The CDR3: CASSPQTGAGTEAFF. In DNA form, the CDR3 reads TGTGCCAGCAGCCCCCAGACAGGGGCGGGCACTGAAGCTTTCTTT.

V and J are TRBV10-3 and TRBJ2-5; no clear D gene. Germline V gene data show CDR1 as ENHRY and CDR2 as SYGVKD. The CDR3 covers 12 residues. Trimming cost V 0 bases and J 10 bases, with 9 bases left between them. DNA for the CDR3: TGTGCCATCAGTGAGTCAAGGGTGAGCCAGTACTTC. It translates to CAISESRVSQYF.

This clone appeared a few times. J is TRBJ2-7 and V is TRBV7-9; D is ambiguous. CDR1 and CDR2 from the germline V gene are SEHNR and FQNEAQ (reference sequence). The CDR3 runs 12 residues. V lost 5 bases, J lost 6 bases, and 11 bases lay in between. The chain's CDR3 is CASSISISEQYV. The CDR3 DNA reads as TGTGCCAGCAGCATCAGTATTTCCGAGCAGTACGTC.

The chain joins TRBV29-1 to TRBJ2-1, with TRBD1 matching over 8 bases. Germline trimming cut 6 bases from V and 1 base from J; bases unmatched to any gene: 2. Germline V gene sequence: CDR1 SQVTM, CDR2 ANQGSEA. The CDR3 has 13 residues. For the CDR3, the DNA is TGCAGCGTGACAGGGGTGTCCTACAATGAGCAGTTCTTC. Amino acid sequence: CSVTGVSYNEQFF.

In its sample, this clone was seen a few times. The chain has TRBV4-1 and TRBJ2-4; tentatively, D is TRBD1 or TRBD2 (7 bases each). Germline V lookup: CDR1 MGHRA, CDR2 YSYEKL. This CDR3 has 15 residues. V lost 1 base and J lost 7, with 14 bases in between. DNA of the CDR3: TGCGCCAGCAGCCAAGTAGTCCAGGGGGGGAACATTCAGTACTTC. This sequence encodes CASSQVVQGGNIQYF.

There are a few counts of this clone. This chain connects TRBV7-9 to TRBJ2-3, with D tentatively TRBD2 (5 bases). V dropped 2 bases and J dropped 8 bases, with 11 bases sitting between them. The CDR3 has 13 residues. Germline V lookup: CDR1 SEHNR, CDR2 FQNEAQ (reference sequence). CDR3 DNA sequence: TGTGCCAGCAGCTTACAGGAAGGGAGTACGCAGTATTTT. Translation gives CASSLQEGSTQYF.

There are a few counts of this clone. The V and J genes are TRBV18 and TRBJ1-1; D is ambiguous. The germline V gene encodes CDR1 KGHSH and CDR2 LQKENI. The CDR3 length is 14 residues. V was pared by 3 bases and J by 1 base, with 9 bases between. The CDR3 DNA follows: TGTGCCAGCTCACCCCCGTCGGCGAACACTGAAGCTTTCTTT. This sequence encodes CASSPPSANTEAFF.

The J gene is TRBJ2-7, the V gene TRBV30, with 7 bases that match TRBD2. This CDR3 comprises 13 residues. CDR1 is GTSNPN, CDR2 SVGIG, per germline (reference sequence). Trimming took 4 bases from V and 3 from J; bases not matched to a gene: 6. The CDR3 DNA sequence: TGTGCCTGGATGAGCGGGGCCGACTACGAGCAGTACTTC. Residues: CAWMSGADYEQYF.

This clone was seen only a few times. The chain links TRBV6-1 to TRBJ1-4; D call uncertain. Deletions cut 8 bases from V and 7 bases from J, with 14 bases between. CDR3 length: 13 residues. Per the germline V gene, CDR1 is MNHNS and CDR2 is SASEGT. The CDR3 DNA follows: TGTGCCAGCTCACGGGGAGTTGGTGAAAAACTGTTTTTT. Residues: CASSRGVGEKLFF.

The chain combines TRBV7-3 with TRBJ2-1, with D unresolved. The V and J ends lost 1 base and 6 bases respectively, with 4 bases between them. Germline V gene lookup returns CDR1 SGHTA and CDR2 FQGTGA. This CDR3 spans 12 amino acids. This CDR3 reads CASSLSGNEQFF. Written as DNA, the CDR3 is TGTGCCAGCAGCTTAAGCGGCAATGAGCAGTTCTTC.

In this sample, this clone turned up a few times. This chain links TRBV6-1 with TRBJ2-7; D is unclear. CDR1 and CDR2 (germline): MNHNS, SASEGT. Trimming removed 6 bases at V and 3 bases at J, with 9 bases between. The CDR3 loop spans 12 amino acids. The chain's CDR3 is CASRSGRYEQYF. CDR3 sequence (DNA): TGTGCCAGCAGGTCTGGACGCTACGAGCAGTACTTC.

This chain connects TRBV29-1 to TRBJ2-1; D unclear. The CDR3 is made up of 12 amino acids. V dropped 4 bases and J dropped 6 bases, with 10 bases sitting between them. The germline V gene encodes CDR1 SQVTM and CDR2 ANQGSEA. In DNA form, the CDR3 reads TGCAGCGTTGGTAGGCATGGCAATGAGCAGTTCTTC. This codes for CSVGRHGNEQFF.

This clone appeared a few times. V and J are TRBV28 and TRBJ1-5; D ambiguous. Trimming took 5 bases from V and 11 from J, leaving 22 bases between them. This CDR3 comprises 15 residues. CDR1 MDHEN and CDR2 SYDVKM come from the germline V gene. The CDR3 region is CASSPGGGPSKSQHF. The CDR3 DNA follows: TGTGCCAGCAGTCCCGGTGGAGGACCCTCCAAATCCCAGCATTTT. Variable domain in full (rest from reference TRBV28 and TRBJ1-5): DVKVTQSSRYLVKRTGEKVFLECVQDMDHENMFWYRQDPGLGLRLIYFSYDVKMKEKGDIPEGYSVSREKKERFSLILESASTNQTSMYLCASSPGGGPSKSQHFGDGTRLSIL.

The chain uses TRBV15 and TRBJ2-7; D is unclear. Germline V gene sequence: CDR1 LNHNV, CDR2 YYDKDF (reference sequence). The germline V and J ends were trimmed by 1 base and 4 bases, with 8 bases remaining between them. The CDR3 has 13 amino acids. The CDR3 is CATSRGSKYEQYF. CDR3 DNA sequence: TGTGCCACCAGCAGAGGATCGAAGTACGAGCAGTACTTC. Based on the CDR3 plus reference TRBV15 and TRBJ2-7, the full variable domain is DAMVIQNPRYQVTQFGKPVTLSCSQTLNHNVMYWYQQKSSQAPKLLFHYYDKDFNNEADTPDNFQSRRPNTSFCFLDIRSPGLGDTAMYLCATSRGSKYEQYFGPGTRLTVT.